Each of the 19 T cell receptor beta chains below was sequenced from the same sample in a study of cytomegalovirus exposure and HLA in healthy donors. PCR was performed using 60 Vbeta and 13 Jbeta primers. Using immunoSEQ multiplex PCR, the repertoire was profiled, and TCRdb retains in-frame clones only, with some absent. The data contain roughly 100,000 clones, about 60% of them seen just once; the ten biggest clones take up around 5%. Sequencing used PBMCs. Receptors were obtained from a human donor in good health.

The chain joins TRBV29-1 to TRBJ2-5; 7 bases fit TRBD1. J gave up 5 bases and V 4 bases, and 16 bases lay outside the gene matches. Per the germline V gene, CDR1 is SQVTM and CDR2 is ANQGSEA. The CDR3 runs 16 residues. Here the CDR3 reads CSVVNYGTVRRETQYF. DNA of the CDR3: TGCAGCGTTGTAAACTACGGGACAGTCAGGAGGGAGACCCAGTACTTC.

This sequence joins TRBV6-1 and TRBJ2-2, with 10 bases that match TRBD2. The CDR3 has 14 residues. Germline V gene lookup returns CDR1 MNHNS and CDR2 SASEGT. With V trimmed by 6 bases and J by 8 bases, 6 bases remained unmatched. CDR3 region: CASRGLAVSGELFF. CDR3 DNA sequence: TGTGCCAGCAGAGGACTAGCGGTTAGTGGGGAGCTGTTTTTT.

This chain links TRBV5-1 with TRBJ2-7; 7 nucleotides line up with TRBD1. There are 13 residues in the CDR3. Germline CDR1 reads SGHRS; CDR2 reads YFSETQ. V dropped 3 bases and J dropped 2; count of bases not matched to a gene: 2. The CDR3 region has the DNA TGCGCCAGCAGCTACGACAGGGCCTACGAGCAGTACTTC. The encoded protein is CASSYDRAYEQYF.

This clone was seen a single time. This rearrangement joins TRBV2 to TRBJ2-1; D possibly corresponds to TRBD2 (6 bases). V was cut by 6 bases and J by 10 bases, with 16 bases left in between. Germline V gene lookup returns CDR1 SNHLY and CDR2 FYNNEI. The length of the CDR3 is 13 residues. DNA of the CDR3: TGTGCCAGCAGATCCACCGGGCGGGAAGAGCAGTTCTTC. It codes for CASRSTGREEQFF.

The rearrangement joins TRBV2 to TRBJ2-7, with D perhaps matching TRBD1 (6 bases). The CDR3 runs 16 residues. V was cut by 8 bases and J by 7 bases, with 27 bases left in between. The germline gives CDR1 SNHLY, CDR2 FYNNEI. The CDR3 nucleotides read TGTGCCAGCGATCAGGATGCAACAGGGAGTACGCTGGAGCAGTACTTC. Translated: CASDQDATGSTLEQYF.

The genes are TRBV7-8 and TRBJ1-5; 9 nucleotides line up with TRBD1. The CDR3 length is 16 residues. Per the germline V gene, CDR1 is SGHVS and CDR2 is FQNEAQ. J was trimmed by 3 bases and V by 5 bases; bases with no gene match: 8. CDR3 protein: CASSPLGQGHNQPQHF. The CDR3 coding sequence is TGTGCCAGCAGCCCCCTGGGACAGGGCCACAATCAGCCCCAGCATTTT. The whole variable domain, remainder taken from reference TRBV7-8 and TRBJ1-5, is GAGVSQSPRYKVAKRGQDVALRCDPISGHVSLFWYQQALGQGPEFLTYFQNEAQLDKSGLPSDRFFAERPEGSVSTLKIQRTQQEDSAVYLCASSPLGQGHNQPQHFGDGTRLSIL.

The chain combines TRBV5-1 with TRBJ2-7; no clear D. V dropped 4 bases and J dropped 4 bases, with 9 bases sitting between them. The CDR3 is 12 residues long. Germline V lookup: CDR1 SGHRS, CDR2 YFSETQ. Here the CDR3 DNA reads TGCGCCAGCAGCGTTAACTTTTACGAGCAGTACTTC. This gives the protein CASSVNFYEQYF.

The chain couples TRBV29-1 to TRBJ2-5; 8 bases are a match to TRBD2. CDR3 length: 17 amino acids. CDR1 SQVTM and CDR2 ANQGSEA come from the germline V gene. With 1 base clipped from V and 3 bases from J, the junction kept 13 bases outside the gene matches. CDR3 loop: CSVEGLGLERDEETQYF. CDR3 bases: TGCAGCGTTGAAGGGTTGGGACTAGAGAGGGATGAAGAGACCCAGTACTTC.

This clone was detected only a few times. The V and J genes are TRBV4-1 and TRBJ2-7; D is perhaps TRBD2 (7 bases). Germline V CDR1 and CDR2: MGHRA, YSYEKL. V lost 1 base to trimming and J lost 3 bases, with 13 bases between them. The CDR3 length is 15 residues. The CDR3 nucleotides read TGCGCCAGCAGCCAAGTGGCGGGGGCGGGCTACGAGCAGTACTTC. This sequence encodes CASSQVAGAGYEQYF.

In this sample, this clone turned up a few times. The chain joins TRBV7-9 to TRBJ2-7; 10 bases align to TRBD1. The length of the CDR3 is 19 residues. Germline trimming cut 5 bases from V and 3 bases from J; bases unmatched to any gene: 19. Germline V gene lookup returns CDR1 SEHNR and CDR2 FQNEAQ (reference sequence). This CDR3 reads CASSATPGQGPNRGYEQYF. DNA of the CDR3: TGTGCCAGCAGCGCCACACCGGGACAGGGGCCCAACAGAGGCTACGAGCAGTACTTC.

DNA for the CDR3: TGTGCCAGCACCAGAATTGGACAGGGCGTCTACTACGAGCAGTACTTC. It is translated as CASTRIGQGVYYEQYF. V is TRBV2 and J is TRBJ2-5, with 8 bases fitting TRBD1. The J call may be incorrect, as the DNA end agrees better with TRBJ2-7. CDR3 length: 16 amino acids. In germline, CDR1 is SNHLY, CDR2 FYNNEI.

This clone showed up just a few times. CDR3 nucleotide sequence: TGTGCCAGCAGCTTAATCGTCGGGGTTAGCAACGAGCAGTACTTC. This codes for CASSLIVGVSNEQYF. The V call is TRBV13, the J call TRBJ2-7, with D maybe TRBD2 (5 bases). The CDR3 extends over 15 amino acids. Germline CDR1 reads PRHDT; CDR2 reads FYEKMQ (reference sequence). V dropped 2 bases and J dropped 5 bases, with 16 bases sitting between them.

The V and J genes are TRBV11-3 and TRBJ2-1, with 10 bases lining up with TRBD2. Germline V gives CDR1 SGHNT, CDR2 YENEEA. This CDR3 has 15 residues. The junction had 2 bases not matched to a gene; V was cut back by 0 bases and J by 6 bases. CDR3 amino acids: CASSLETSGFNEQFF. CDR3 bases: TGTGCCAGCAGCTTAGAGACTAGCGGGTTCAATGAGCAGTTCTTC.

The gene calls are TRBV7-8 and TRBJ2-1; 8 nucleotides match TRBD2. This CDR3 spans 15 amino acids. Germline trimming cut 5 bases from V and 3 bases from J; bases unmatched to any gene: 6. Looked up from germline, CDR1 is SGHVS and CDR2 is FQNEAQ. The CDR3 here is CASSPTSGLYNEQFF. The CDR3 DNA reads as TGTGCCAGCAGCCCCACTAGCGGACTCTACAATGAGCAGTTCTTC. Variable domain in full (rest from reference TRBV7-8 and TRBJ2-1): GAGVSQSPRYKVAKRGQDVALRCDPISGHVSLFWYQQALGQGPEFLTYFQNEAQLDKSGLPSDRFFAERPEGSVSTLKIQRTQQEDSAVYLCASSPTSGLYNEQFFGPGTRLTVL.

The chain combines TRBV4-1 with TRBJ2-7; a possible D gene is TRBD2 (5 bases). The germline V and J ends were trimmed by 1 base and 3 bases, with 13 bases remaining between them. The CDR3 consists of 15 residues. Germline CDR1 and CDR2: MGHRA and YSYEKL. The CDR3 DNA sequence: TGCGCCAGCAGCCAAGCTGCTCGGGGAAGCTACGAGCAGTACTTC. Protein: CASSQAARGSYEQYF.

The CDR3 is CASSTTGANVLTF. The DNA for the CDR3 is TGTGCCAGCAGTACAACTGGGGCCAACGTCCTGACTTTC. The gene calls are TRBV28 and TRBJ2-6; D uncertain. The CDR3 runs 13 residues. Trimming shortened V by 5 bases and J by 2 bases, and 4 bases separated the two germline ends. Germline V lookup: CDR1 MDHEN, CDR2 SYDVKM.

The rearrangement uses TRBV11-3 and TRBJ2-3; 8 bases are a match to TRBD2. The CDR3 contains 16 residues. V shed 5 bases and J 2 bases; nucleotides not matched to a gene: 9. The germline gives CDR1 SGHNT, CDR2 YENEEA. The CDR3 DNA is TGTGCCAGCAGCCCAGGACTAGCCTTTAACACAGATACGCAGTATTTT. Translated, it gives CASSPGLAFNTDTQYF.

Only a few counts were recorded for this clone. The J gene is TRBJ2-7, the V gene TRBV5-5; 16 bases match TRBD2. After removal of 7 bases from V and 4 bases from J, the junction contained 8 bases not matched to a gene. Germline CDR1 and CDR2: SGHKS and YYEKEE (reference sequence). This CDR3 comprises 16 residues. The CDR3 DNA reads TGTGCCAGCGGGGTCGGGGGACTAGCGGGAGGGTACGAGCAGTACTTC. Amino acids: CASGVGGLAGGYEQYF.

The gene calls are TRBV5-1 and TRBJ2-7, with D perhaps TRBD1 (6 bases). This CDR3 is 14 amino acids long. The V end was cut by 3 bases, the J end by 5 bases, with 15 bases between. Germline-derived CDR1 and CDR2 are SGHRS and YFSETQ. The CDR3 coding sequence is TGCGCCAGCAGCTCCCGGACCACAGGGCACGAGCAGTACTTC. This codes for CASSSRTTGHEQYF.